The 9 T cell receptor beta chains in this list originate from one sample, sequenced in a study of blood T cell repertoires in COVID-19. The assay was immunoSEQ multiplex PCR, and TCRdb's table has in-frame clones only and misses some. The sample consists of some 120,000 clones, approximately 85% of them appearing once. The sample comprised peripheral blood. Receptors were obtained from a woman aged 80 or over with COVID-19, enrolled during active disease.

This sequence joins TRBV2 and TRBJ1-5, with D uncertain. The germline gives CDR1 SNHLY, CDR2 FYNNEI. The CDR3 totals 12 residues. Trimming cost V 10 bases and J 9 bases, with 16 bases left between them. The CDR3 here is CATRPEGGPQHF. The CDR3 DNA reads as TGTGCCACCCGTCCTGAAGGAGGGCCCCAGCATTTT.

This rearrangement joins TRBV3-1 (or the pseudogene TRBV3-2) to TRBJ1-1; D is possibly TRBD1 (5 bases). The CDR3 has 13 amino acids. CDR1 is LGHDT, CDR2 YNNKEL, per germline (reference sequence). V lost 2 bases and J 5 bases, leaving 9 bases between the germline ends. The CDR3 here is CASSQLGGTEAFF. CDR3 coding DNA: TGTGCCAGCAGCCAACTCGGGGGGACTGAAGCTTTCTTT.

The chain combines TRBV3-1 (or the pseudogene TRBV3-2) with TRBJ2-7, with 7 bases aligning to TRBD1. The CDR3 has 12 residues. Per germline, CDR1 LGHDT and CDR2 YNNKEL (reference sequence). V was pared by 8 bases and J by 7 bases, with 8 bases of the junction left unmatched. The CDR3 reads CASGDRVGEQYF. The CDR3 bases are TGTGCCAGCGGAGACAGGGTGGGGGAGCAGTACTTC.

The rearrangement uses TRBV6-5 and TRBJ2-7; 10 bases agree with TRBD2. This CDR3 comprises 13 residues. V shed 8 bases, J shed 2 bases, and the junction held 3 bases outside the gene matches. Germline CDR1 is MNHEY and CDR2 is SVGAGI. In DNA form, the CDR3 reads TGTGCCAGCCGGACTAGCGGAACCTACGAGCAGTACTTC. The encoded protein is CASRTSGTYEQYF.

This clone was seen more than once but under ten times. J is TRBJ2-7 and V is TRBV4-2; D not resolved. Germline values: CDR1 LGHNA, CDR2 YNFKEQ. The CDR3 is 15 amino acids. V lost 1 base and J lost 6, with 16 bases in between. The CDR3 here is CASSQGVRESREQYF. The CDR3 bases are TGTGCCAGCAGCCAAGGAGTCCGCGAATCTCGCGAGCAGTACTTC.

This chain connects TRBV7-2 to TRBJ2-3; TRBD2 might be the D (6 bases). V lost 3 bases, J lost 4 bases, and 8 bases lay in between. CDR1 SGHTA and CDR2 FQGNSA come from the germline V gene. The CDR3 is 13 residues long. CDR3 bases: TGTGCCAGCAGCTTTCGACTAGCAGATACGCAGTATTTT. Residues: CASSFRLADTQYF.

V is TRBV28 and J is TRBJ2-1, with TRBD2 identical over 7 bases. The ends lost 6 bases at V and 4 bases at J; junction bases unmatched: 12. The CDR3 consists of 16 residues. Germline CDR1 MDHEN, CDR2 SYDVKM. DNA of the CDR3: TGTGCCAGCAGCCCTACCCTAGTCGGGAGGTACAATGAGCAGTTCTTC. Translated, it gives CASSPTLVGRYNEQFF.

The chain uses TRBV28 and TRBJ2-1; 7 bases fit TRBD2. The CDR3 contains 14 residues. J was trimmed by 6 bases and V by 6 bases; bases with no gene match: 8. The germline V gene has CDR1 MDHEN and CDR2 SYDVKM. CDR3 sequence: CASRGSGGGNEQFF. The CDR3 DNA reads as TGTGCCAGCAGGGGGTCCGGCGGGGGCAATGAGCAGTTCTTC. Combining the CDR3 with reference TRBV28 and TRBJ2-1 gives the whole variable domain DVKVTQSSRYLVKRTGEKVFLECVQDMDHENMFWYRQDPGLGLRLIYFSYDVKMKEKGDIPEGYSVSREKKERFSLILESASTNQTSMYLCASRGSGGGNEQFFGPGTRLTVL.

The gene calls are TRBV4-1 and TRBJ2-7; 7 positions match TRBD2. V was pared by 0 bases and J by 3 bases, with 5 bases of the junction left unmatched. The CDR3 is 15 residues long. CDR1 is MGHRA and CDR2 is YSYEKL in the germline V gene. CDR3 bases: TGCGCCAGCAGCCAAGAACCACTAGCGCGCTACGAGCAGTACTTC. It yields the protein CASSQEPLARYEQYF.